This entry features one T cell receptor beta chain sequence. The data derive from a study of OX40 agonist ivuxolimab in advanced cancers. Overall study context: Cohort: approximately 83% men, mean age around 60, aged roughly 23 to 79.

Repertoires were generated with immunoSEQ multiplex PCR, while TCRdb's copy carries only in-frame clones and drops some. The sample has 25,000 to 40,000 clones, 87% seen once. Trimming at V came to 3 bases and at J to 0 bases, leaving 7 bases not matched to a gene. Germline V gene data show CDR1 as SGDLS and CDR2 as YYNGEE. The CDR3 sequence is 17 residues long. The chain joins TRBV9 to TRBJ2-1, with 9 positions matching TRBD2. Sample: CD4+ or CD8+ T cells sorted from blood, taken in a trial of the OX40 agonist ivuxolimab. The sequence was obtained from an adult with an advanced solid tumor such as melanoma, head and neck, liver or kidney cancer. The CDR3 sequence: CASSGSAGGHSYNEQFF. CDR3 DNA sequence: TGTGCCAGCAGCGGTTCAGCGGGAGGCCACTCCTACAATGAGCAGTTCTTC.